This T cell receptor beta chain was sequenced in a study of monozygotic twins with inflammatory bowel disease. This CDR3 spans 14 amino acids. Regarding the study as a whole: Different subtypes (of T cells) could not be told apart from one another.

Points on this clonotype: What it recognizes is unknown.

Eight separate reactions for every sample produced the cDNA. Template-switch reactions added UMIs with a 6-nucleotide sample barcode. TCRdb re-called the 5' RACE reads and gives one entry per CDR3 protein, without DNA. The sample totals fewer than 550,000 distinct CDR3 sequences. The genes are TRBV12-3 or TRBV12-4 and TRBJ2-1; with no DNA, the TCRdb D assignment of TRBD2 cannot be verified. The clonotype was recovered from a human donor with ulcerative colitis or Crohn's disease, or a healthy co-twin of an affected twin (not recorded which). Material: blood. The CDR3 loop is CASSLGLSGNEQFF.